Reported below is one T cell receptor beta chain. The same CDR3 arises from other DNA sequences in this sample as well. How the authors handled the data: Nucleated cell counts were estimated from reference gene primer amplification. The protocol was immunoSEQ multiplex PCR, while the TCRdb copy is restricted to in-frame clones and leaves out a portion. The V and J calls and clone size come from that table; D and trimming were worked out from the DNA. Among hundreds of thousands of clones listed, around 89% were seen once. These data are taken from a study of blood T cell repertoires in COVID-19. Study-level background: Samples came from the United States, Italy and Spain, spanning acute and convalescent COVID-19. PBMCs, B-cell-depleted T cells, or T cells provided the cDNA or gDNA that made up the material.

Germline loops: CDR1 ENHRY, CDR2 SYGVKD. The CDR3 sequence is 13 residues long. Trimming shortened V by 6 bases and J by 2 bases, and 10 bases separated the two germline ends. The V and J genes are TRBV10-3 and TRBJ1-2, with a tentative D call TRBD1 (6 bases). The sequence was obtained from a man aged 18 to 29 who had recovered from COVID-19. Material: PBMCs or T cells enriched from blood (not recorded which). CDR3 region: CAISRQENYGYTF. Here the CDR3 DNA reads TGTGCCATCAGCCGACAGGAGAACTATGGCTACACCTTC.